These 15 T cell receptor beta chains were sequenced from one sample in a study of blood T cell repertoires in COVID-19. The protocol was immunoSEQ multiplex PCR, while the TCRdb copy is restricted to in-frame clones and leaves out a portion. Among over 200,000 clones, 83% were seen once, and the ten largest hold 2.5% to 3%. What was sequenced was peripheral blood. Receptors were obtained from a woman between 40 and 50 years old with active or convalescent COVID-19.

The V and J genes are TRBV13 and TRBJ2-2, with 7 bases matching TRBD2. Germline V gives CDR1 PRHDT, CDR2 FYEKMQ (reference sequence). CDR3 length: 13 residues. J lost 7 bases, V lost 5 bases, and 4 bases had no gene match. CDR3 DNA: TGTGCCAGCAGCCCCCCGGGGGGCGGGGAGCTGTTTTTT. Its protein product is CASSPPGGGELFF.

The J gene is TRBJ2-1, the V gene TRBV9; perhaps TRBD1 as D (6 bases). The CDR3 has 16 residues. The germline V gene encodes CDR1 SGDLS and CDR2 YYNGEE. V lost 4 bases and J 7 bases, leaving 21 bases between the germline ends. The DNA for the CDR3 is TGTGCCAGCAGCACAACAGGGATTTCAATGCCTAATGAGCAGTTCTTC. Protein product: CASSTTGISMPNEQFF.

The chain employs TRBV5-5 and TRBJ1-5; no reliable D call. V shed 4 bases and J shed 7 bases, with 15 bases lying between them. The germline gives CDR1 SGHKS, CDR2 YYEKEE (reference sequence). The CDR3 is made up of 14 amino acids. The CDR3 sequence is CASSTAGILQPQHF. The CDR3 nucleotides read TGTGCCAGCAGCACGGCGGGGATCCTCCAGCCCCAGCATTTT. Full variable domain (missing parts from reference TRBV5-5 and TRBJ1-5): DAGVTQSPTHLIKTRGQQVTLRCSPISGHKSVSWYQQVLGQGPQFIFQYYEKEERGRGNFPDRFSARQFPNYSSELNVNALLLGDSALYLCASSTAGILQPQHFGDGTRLSIL.

V and J are TRBV12-3 or TRBV12-4 and TRBJ1-2; D remains unclear. This CDR3 is 12 amino acids long. Trimming pared 2 bases from V and 4 bases from J, leaving 5 bases between. CDR3 DNA: TGTGCCAGCAGTTTACTCGGCTATGGCTACACCTTC. It encodes CASSLLGYGYTF.

The V call is TRBV28, the J call TRBJ2-7, with D possibly matching TRBD1 (6 bases). Germline assignment: CDR1 MDHEN and CDR2 SYDVKM. There are 14 residues in the CDR3. The V end was cut by 1 base, the J end by 3 bases, with 10 bases between. The CDR3 sequence: CASSLSGQLYEQYF. The CDR3 coding sequence is TGTGCCAGCAGTTTATCCGGACAGCTCTACGAGCAGTACTTC.

This chain links TRBV6-5 with TRBJ1-2; a possible D gene is TRBD1 (5 bases). The V gene's germline CDR1 is MNHEY and CDR2 SVGAGI. V lost 2 bases and J 5 bases, leaving 6 bases between the germline ends. The CDR3 is 12 amino acids. The CDR3 DNA follows: TGTGCCAGCAGTTACGGACAATATGGCTACACCTTC. This translates into CASSYGQYGYTF.

The CDR3 coding sequence is TGTGCCAGTAGTCTCAATAGCGGGAGTAAAGAGACCCAGTACTTC. Its translation is CASSLNSGSKETQYF. The gene calls are TRBV19 and TRBJ2-5; 9 nucleotides match TRBD2. Germline values: CDR1 LNHDA, CDR2 SQIVND (reference sequence). V lost 5 bases to trimming and J lost 3 bases; unmatched junction nucleotides: 7. The CDR3 runs 15 residues.

This chain joins TRBV5-1 and TRBJ2-7; 10 bases are a match to TRBD2. There are 16 residues in the CDR3. Germline CDR1 is SGHRS and CDR2 is YFSETQ. The V gene end was trimmed by 0 bases and the J gene end by 4 bases; junction bases not matched to a gene: 7. CDR3 loop: CASSLDAGTSVYEQYF. The CDR3 region has the DNA TGCGCCAGCAGCTTGGACGCCGGGACTAGCGTGTACGAGCAGTACTTC.

The chain has TRBV24-1 and TRBJ2-7; 16 nucleotides match TRBD2. The germline V gene has CDR1 KGHDR and CDR2 SFDVKD. V gave up 5 bases and J gave up 7 bases; unmatched junction bases: 4. The CDR3 spans 15 residues. This CDR3 reads CATSVGTSGREEQYF. CDR3 sequence (DNA): TGTGCCACCAGTGTCGGGACTAGCGGGAGGGAAGAGCAGTACTTC.

This clone has just one count. The V call is TRBV14, the J call TRBJ1-1, with D possibly TRBD1 on 6 matching bases. CDR1 and CDR2 (germline): SGHDN, FVKESK. Trimming stripped 3 bases from V and 3 bases from J, with 17 bases between. The CDR3 spans 16 residues. The CDR3 DNA sequence: TGTGCCAGCAGCCAGATCAAGGACAGCCGGGACACTGAAGCTTTCTTT. Its translation: CASSQIKDSRDTEAFF.

The V call is TRBV13, the J call TRBJ2-1; tentatively, D is TRBD1 (5 bases). V was pared by 3 bases and J by 4 bases, with 13 bases between. Germline loops: CDR1 PRHDT, CDR2 FYEKMQ (reference sequence). The CDR3 has 15 residues. The CDR3 DNA sequence: TGTGCCAGCAGCTTCAGACACAAGGGGTACAATGAGCAGTTCTTC. This encodes CASSFRHKGYNEQFF. Filled out from reference TRBV13 and TRBJ2-1, the complete variable domain reads AAGVIQSPRHLIKEKRETATLKCYPIPRHDTVYWYQQGPGQDPQFLISFYEKMQSDKGSIPDRFSAQQFSDYHSELNMSSLELGDSALYFCASSFRHKGYNEQFFGPGTRLTVL.

The chain carries TRBV27 and TRBJ1-1, with D possibly TRBD1 on 6 matching bases. Germline CDR1 MNHEY, CDR2 SMNVEV (reference sequence). The CDR3 consists of 15 residues. V was shortened by 4 bases and J by 1 base, with 13 bases between the two germline ends. CDR3 sequence reads: CASSSMGAENTEAFF. CDR3 nucleotide sequence: TGTGCCAGCAGTTCTATGGGGGCGGAGAACACTGAAGCTTTCTTT.

This clone was found a few times. The rearrangement links TRBV6-5 to TRBJ1-4; 8 positions agree with TRBD1. The CDR3 runs to 14 residues. V lost 9 bases and J lost 0; bases outside the gene matches: 3. Germline V gives CDR1 MNHEY, CDR2 SVGAGI. The CDR3 DNA is TGTGCCAGTCGGACAGGGCCAACTAATGAAAAACTGTTTTTT. Encoded protein: CASRTGPTNEKLFF.

The chain employs TRBV6-5 and TRBJ1-6; TRBD1 is a possible D gene (6 bases). Trimming removed 2 bases at V and 10 bases at J, with 15 bases between. This CDR3 spans 15 amino acids. Germline-derived CDR1 and CDR2 are MNHEY and SVGAGI. CDR3 coding DNA: TGTGCCAGCAGTTACGCAGGGGCGGATGGATCACCCCTCCACTTT. Protein: CASSYAGADGSPLHF.

This chain uses TRBV6-1 with TRBJ2-7; tentatively, D is TRBD1 (6 bases). Germline CDR1 reads MNHNS; CDR2 reads SASEGT. The V end lost 0 bases, the J end lost 4 bases, and 13 bases lay between the germline ends. This CDR3 comprises 15 residues. CDR3 in amino acids: CASSEAPGGRYEQYF. As DNA, the CDR3 is TGTGCCAGCAGTGAAGCGCCTGGGGGCCGATACGAGCAGTACTTC.